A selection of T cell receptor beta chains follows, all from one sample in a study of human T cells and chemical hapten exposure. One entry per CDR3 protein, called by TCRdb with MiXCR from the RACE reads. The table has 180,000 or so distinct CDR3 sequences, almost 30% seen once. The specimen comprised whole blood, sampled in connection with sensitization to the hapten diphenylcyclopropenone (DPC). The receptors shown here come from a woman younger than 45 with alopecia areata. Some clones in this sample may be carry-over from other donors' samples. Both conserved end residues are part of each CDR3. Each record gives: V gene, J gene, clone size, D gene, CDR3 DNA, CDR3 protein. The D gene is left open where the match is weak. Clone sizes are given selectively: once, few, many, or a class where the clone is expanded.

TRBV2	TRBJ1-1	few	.	TGTGCCAGCAGGGACGATTTGACGGGGAACACTGAAGCTTTCTTT	CASRDDLTGNTEAFF
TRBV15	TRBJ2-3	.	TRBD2	TGTGCCACTCGGCCGCGGGGGAATCCCACAGATACGCAGTATTTT	CATRPRGNPTDTQYF
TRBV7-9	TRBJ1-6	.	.	TGTGCCAGCAGCTCGCTTCCTCGGACAAGTAATTCACCCCTCCACTTT	CASSSLPRTSNSPLHF
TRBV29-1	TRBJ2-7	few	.	TGCAGCGTCCCGTCTTCCTACGAGCAGTACTTC	CSVPSSYEQYF
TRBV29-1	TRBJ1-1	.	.	TGCAGCGTTGCAGAGGAAAACACTGAAGCTTTCTTT	CSVAEENTEAFF
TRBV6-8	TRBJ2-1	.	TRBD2	TGTGCCAGCAGTTACTCGATTCCCGCGGGAGATCGCAATGAGCAGTTCTTC	CASSYSIPAGDRNEQFF
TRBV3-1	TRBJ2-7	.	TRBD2	TGTGCCAGCAGCCCTAGCGGGAACCCCTACGAGCAGTACTTC	CASSPSGNPYEQYF
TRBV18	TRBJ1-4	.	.	TGTGCCAGCTCACCTGGGGCGGGACGAGAAAAACTGTTTTTT	CASSPGAGREKLFF
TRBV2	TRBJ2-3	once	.	TGTGCCAGCAGTGGACTAGGGATCGGGCGGTCGGATACGCAGTATTTT	CASSGLGIGRSDTQYF
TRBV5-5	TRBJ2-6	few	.	TGTGCCAGCAGCTCCCACAAGTCCGCGTACTCTGGGGCCAACGTCCTGACTTTC	CASSSHKSAYSGANVLTF
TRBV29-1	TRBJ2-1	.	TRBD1	TGCAGCGTTGAAGAAAACAGGGGGGTAAACTACAATGAGCAGTTCTTC	CSVEENRGVNYNEQFF
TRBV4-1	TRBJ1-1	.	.	TGCGCCAGCAGCCAACACAGGGTGAACACTGAAGCTTTCTTT	CASSQHRVNTEAFF
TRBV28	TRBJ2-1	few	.	TGTGCCAGCAGTCTCGCGGGGAGGGGGAGTAATGAGCAGTTCTTC	CASSLAGRGSNEQFF
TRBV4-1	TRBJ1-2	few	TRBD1	TGCGCCAGCAGCCAAGAGAGGGGGCGCGACTATGGCTACACCTTC	CASSQERGRDYGYTF
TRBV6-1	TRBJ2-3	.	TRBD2	TGTGCCAGCAGTGAAGCTACTAGCGGCACAGATACGCAGTATTTT	CASSEATSGTDTQYF
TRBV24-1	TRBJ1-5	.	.	TGTGCCACCAGTGGGTCGGGGGACCATCAGCCCCAGCATTTT	CATSGSGDHQPQHF
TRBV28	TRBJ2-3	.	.	TGTGCCAGCAGTTTCGAGTTGTCCCCAGATACGCAGTATTTT	CASSFELSPDTQYF
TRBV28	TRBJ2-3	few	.	TGTGCCAGCAGTCCACGACTAGTTGGAGATACGCAGTATTTT	CASSPRLVGDTQYF
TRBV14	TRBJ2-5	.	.	TGTGCCAGCAGCCCCAGCGTCCGTGGGATCCCGTCGGAGACCCAGTACTTC	CASSPSVRGIPSETQYF
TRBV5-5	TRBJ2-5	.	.	TGTGCCAGCGAGGGGCCCGGGCAAGAGACCCAGTACTTC	CASEGPGQETQYF
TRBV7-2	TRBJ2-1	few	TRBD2	TGTGCCAGCAGCTTAGGTGGACTAGCGGGGGGCTTCGATGAGCAGTTCTTC	CASSLGGLAGGFDEQFF
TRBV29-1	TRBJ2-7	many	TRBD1	TGCAGCGTTGAGGAGTGGGGACAGGGCGACGAGCAGTACTTC	CSVEEWGQGDEQYF
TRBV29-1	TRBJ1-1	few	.	TGCAGCGTGGCGGGGACGGCTGAAGCTTTCTTT	CSVAGTAEAFF
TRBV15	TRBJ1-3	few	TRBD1	TGTGCCACCAGCCTCGGGACAGGGGGTACTGCGTGGACCATATATTTT	CATSLGTGGTAWTIYF
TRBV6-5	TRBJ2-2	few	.	TGTGCCAGCAGTTACTCGGTGCTCTTGGGCACCGGGGAGCTGTTTTTT	CASSYSVLLGTGELFF
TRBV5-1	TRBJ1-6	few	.	TGCGCCAGCAGCATTGCACCTGACGGACGAAATTCACCCCTCCACTTT	CASSIAPDGRNSPLHF
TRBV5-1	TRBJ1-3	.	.	TGCGCCAGCAGCTTGGGGTCCACGCGATCCTCTGGAAACACCATATATTTT	CASSLGSTRSSGNTIYF
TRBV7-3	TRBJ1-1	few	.	TGTGCCAGCAGCTCCGCGGGGGGGCTGAACACTGAAGCTTTCTTT	CASSSAGGLNTEAFF